This T cell receptor (beta chain) stems from a study of T cells in Graves' hyperthyroidism and ophthalmopathy. V lost 0 bases and J lost 12, with 14 bases in between. The CDR3 is 14 residues long. The germline V gene encodes CDR1 LGHDT and CDR2 YNNKEL (reference sequence). When ophthalmopathy did not progress within 18 months, Graves' hyperthyroidism was considered stable. Patients between 18 and 65 years old had hyperthyroidism, newly diagnosed and lasting under 2 months. This clonotype was detected many times. The antigen is not known. General study findings and limits: Using 13 V-J features, a model discriminated ophthalmopathy from stable hyperthyroidism.

RNA transcripts were the template for amplifying TCR beta CDR3 regions. An initial round of RT-PCR targeting the TCR CDR3 relied on the HTBI primer set. TCRdb re-analysed the multiplex PCR reads in MiXCR, keeping a single row per CDR3 protein. The top ten hold around 7.7% of the sample, which has some 460,000 distinct CDR3 sequences, approximately 14% seen once. The rearrangement uses TRBV3-1 and TRBJ1-4; D remains ambiguous. The sample comprised blood. This receptor was identified in a woman aged 18-29 years with Graves' hyperthyroidism. In DNA, the CDR3 is TGTGCCAGCAGCCAAGAGGACGGTCGGTTGGAACTGTTTTTT. Its translation: CASSQEDGRLELFF.